This is a list of T cell receptor beta chains from one sample in a study of blood T cell repertoires in COVID-19. Profiled with immunoSEQ multiplex PCR; TCRdb holds only in-frame clones, not every one. The sample yields about 320,000 clones, around 88% seen once. Sample: peripheral blood. These receptors all come from a woman in her twenties or thirties with COVID-19, enrolled during active disease. CDR3s include the opening cysteine and the closing phenylalanine or tryptophan. Fields, in order: clone size, J gene, V gene, D gene, CDR3 protein, CDR3 DNA. A D gene is named only where the DNA matches it firmly. The listing skips clone size in some rows; elsewhere it reads once, few, many or a size class.

>NA|TRBJ2-1|TRBV5-1|NA
CASSFSENEQFF
TGCGCCAGCAGCTTCTCAGAAAATGAGCAGTTCTTC
>once|TRBJ2-5|TRBV6-5|TRBD2
CASSYVRGGRETQYF
TGTGCCAGCAGTTACGTCCGGGGGGGCAGAGAGACCCAGTACTTC
>few|TRBJ2-7|TRBV4-1|NA
CASSQVGHPYEQYF
TGCGCCAGCAGCCAAGTGGGGCACCCCTACGAGCAGTACTTC
>NA|TRBJ1-6|TRBV28|TRBD1
CASSLYRGNSPLHF
TGTGCCAGCAGTTTATACAGGGGTAATTCACCCCTCCACTTT
>NA|TRBJ2-5|TRBV5-1|TRBD2
CASSLTLRGGQETQYF
TGCGCCAGCAGCCTTACCCTTCGGGGGGGCCAAGAGACCCAGTACTTC
>NA|TRBJ1-2|TRBV7-9|TRBD1
CASSLRGRDGYTF
TGTGCCAGCAGCTTAAGGGGGCGCGATGGCTACACCTTC
>NA|TRBJ1-2|TRBV19|NA
CASQTDNSRYTF
TGTGCCAGTCAGACGGACAATAGTCGCTACACCTTC
>few|TRBJ2-5|TRBV4-1|NA
CASSQGQLGGKETQYF
TGCGCCAGCAGCCAAGGGCAACTTGGCGGCAAGGAGACCCAGTACTTC
>NA|TRBJ2-5|TRBV20-1|TRBD2
CSASSLAGGIGVGTQYF
TGCAGTGCTAGTTCTCTAGCGGGGGGGATCGGAGTTGGGACCCAGTACTTC
>NA|TRBJ1-2|TRBV6-5|TRBD1
CASSRDRNYGYTF
TGTGCCAGCAGTCGGGACAGAAACTATGGCTACACCTTC
>NA|TRBJ1-5|TRBV7-2|TRBD1
CASSPQTGGLQPQHF
TGTGCCAGCAGCCCCCAGACAGGGGGCCTACAGCCCCAGCATTTT